Sequencing of this T cell receptor beta chain was carried out in a study of T cells after posttransplantation cyclophosphamide. Regarding the study as a whole: After PTCy, TRB diversity resembled that of CNI/methotrexate controls.

V gave up 5 bases and J gave up 5 bases, with 13 bases separating them. The CDR3 runs to 13 residues. Germline V CDR1 and CDR2: GTSNPN, SVGIG (reference sequence). At least ten counts were recorded for this clone. Its target is unknown. Clones were sequenced by immunoSEQ multiplex PCR, and TCRdb holds only the in-frame ones, with some missing. The sample yields roughly 49,000 clones, without any singletons. The specimen was PBMCs. This TCR derives from a man aged 40-49 years in good health, CMV-negative, and a related stem cell transplant donor. This chain links TRBV30 with TRBJ1-5; tentatively, D is TRBD1 (5 bases). Here the CDR3 DNA reads TGTGCCTGGGCCGGGGGGATGGATCAGCCCCAGCATTTT. Its translation is CAWAGGMDQPQHF.